This entry lists 18 T cell receptor beta chains sequenced from one sample in a study of blood T cell repertoires in COVID-19. Some clones are missing from TCRdb's copy, which holds only in-frame ones; the method was immunoSEQ multiplex PCR. The sample consists of 85,000 to 130,000 clones, about 80% of them appearing once. The specimen sequenced was peripheral blood. These receptors came from a woman aged 55-70 years with acute or convalescent COVID-19.

The V call is TRBV6-6, the J call TRBJ2-7, with 16 bases matching TRBD2. This CDR3 is built from 19 residues. Per germline, CDR1 MNHNY and CDR2 SVGAGI (reference sequence). The junction had 10 bases not matched to a gene; V was cut back by 5 bases and J by 0 bases. CDR3 loop: CASSPGLAGGLSRSYEQYF. The DNA of the CDR3 is TGTGCCAGCAGTCCGGGACTAGCGGGAGGGTTATCACGCTCCTACGAGCAGTACTTC.

DNA for the CDR3: TGTGCCATCAGTAGCGCCGGGACAAAGAGTGAAGCTTTCTTT. This sequence encodes CAISSAGTKSEAFF. The V gene is TRBV10-3, the J gene TRBJ1-1, with a possible D match to TRBD1 (6 bases). The germline V and J ends were trimmed by 5 bases and 7 bases, with 17 bases remaining between them. Germline values: CDR1 ENHRY, CDR2 SYGVKD. The CDR3 runs to 14 residues.

J is TRBJ1-1 and V is TRBV7-9; perhaps TRBD1 as D (6 bases). V gave up 1 base and J gave up 4 bases, with 13 bases separating them. Germline assignment: CDR1 SEHNR and CDR2 FQNEAQ (reference sequence). This CDR3 region has 15 residues. CDR3 bases: TGTGCCAGCAGCTTAGGGTTGGGGACAATCACTGAAGCTTTCTTT. Its protein product is CASSLGLGTITEAFF.

The J gene is TRBJ2-5, the V gene TRBV30, with 16 bases identical to TRBD2. The germline gives CDR1 GTSNPN, CDR2 SVGIG (reference sequence). V lost 0 bases and J lost 5; bases outside the gene matches: 9. CDR3 length: 18 amino acids. The CDR3 nucleotides are TGTGCCTGGAGTGTGGGGGGACTAGCGGGAGGGCCAGGGGAGACCCAGTACTTC. Encoded protein: CAWSVGGLAGGPGETQYF.

V usage is TRBV5-1 and J usage is TRBJ2-2; 11 bases agree with TRBD2. There are 17 residues in the CDR3. V was clipped by 0 bases and J by 6 bases; unmatched bases: 7. CDR1 is SGHRS and CDR2 is YFSETQ in the germline V gene. The CDR3 loop is CASSLATSGSNPGELFF. The CDR3 DNA follows: TGCGCCAGCAGCTTGGCAACTAGCGGGAGTAATCCCGGGGAGCTGTTTTTT.

The gene calls are TRBV2 and TRBJ2-3; maybe TRBD2 (5 bases). V lost 3 bases and J lost 5, with 15 bases in between. CDR3 length: 15 residues. CDR1 and CDR2 from the germline V gene are SNHLY and FYNNEI. CDR3 amino acids: CASSDILLVGDTQYF. In DNA form, the CDR3 reads TGTGCCAGCAGTGACATTCTACTAGTCGGAGATACGCAGTATTTT.

The chain recombines TRBV27 with TRBJ1-1; D uncertain. This CDR3 is 14 amino acids long. V lost 3 bases and J 4 bases, leaving 12 bases between the germline ends. Germline V CDR1 and CDR2: MNHEY, SMNVEV (reference sequence). CDR3 bases: TGTGCCAGCAGTTTGGATCTGGGAGGCACTGAAGCTTTCTTT. Its translation: CASSLDLGGTEAFF.

The CDR3 loop is CASGADTYNEQFF. CDR3 coding DNA: TGTGCTAGTGGGGCGGACACTTACAATGAGCAGTTCTTC. The rearrangement uses TRBV12-5 and TRBJ2-1; D is perhaps TRBD1 (5 bases). Trimming cost V 6 bases and J 4 bases, with 10 bases left between them. The germline V gene encodes CDR1 LGHNT and CDR2 FRNRAP. The CDR3 has 13 amino acids.

The chain links TRBV5-6 to TRBJ1-5; TRBD1 matches at 9 bases. Germline loops: CDR1 SGHDT, CDR2 YYEEEE. Unmatched junction bases numbered 9, after V lost 4 bases and J lost 1 base. This CDR3 is 17 amino acids long. Written as DNA, the CDR3 is TGTGCCAGCAGCCCATGGACAGGGGTATTGAGCAATCAGCCCCAGCATTTT. It codes for CASSPWTGVLSNQPQHF. The entire variable domain, with the rest obtained from reference TRBV5-6 and TRBJ1-5, is as follows: DAGVTQSPTHLIKTRGQQVTLRCSPKSGHDTVSWYQQALGQGPQFIFQYYEEEERQRGNFPDRFSGHQFPNYSSELNVNALLLGDSALYLCASSPWTGVLSNQPQHFGDGTRLSIL.

The rearrangement links TRBV27 to TRBJ1-1; 9 bases match TRBD1. Germline V gene data show CDR1 as MNHEY and CDR2 as SMNVEV (reference sequence). The CDR3 runs 16 residues. V shed 4 bases and J 5 bases; nucleotides not matched to a gene: 11. This CDR3 reads CASSYMKGTGQTEAFF. DNA for the CDR3: TGTGCCAGCAGTTATATGAAAGGGACAGGGCAAACTGAAGCTTTCTTT.

The chain uses TRBV5-1 and TRBJ1-2, with D perhaps matching TRBD1 (6 bases). The CDR3 length is 14 residues. The germline V gene encodes CDR1 SGHRS and CDR2 YFSETQ. V lost 0 bases, J lost 13 bases, and 19 bases lay in between. CDR3 loop: CASSLEEGQGPPTF. The CDR3 nucleotides read TGCGCCAGCAGCTTGGAAGAGGGCCAGGGGCCTCCCACCTTC.

This clone was seen more than once but under ten times. The V call is TRBV13, the J call TRBJ1-1, with a weak D call TRBD1 (5 bases). The V and J ends lost 4 bases and 1 base respectively, with 10 bases between them. Germline V gives CDR1 PRHDT, CDR2 FYEKMQ (reference sequence). CDR3 length: 14 residues. The CDR3 bases are TGTGCCAGCAGCTCCGTGACAGAGAACACTGAAGCTTTCTTT. This codes for CASSSVTENTEAFF.

The chain recombines TRBV12-3 or TRBV12-4 with TRBJ2-1; D unclear. V dropped 3 bases and J dropped 5 bases, with 8 bases sitting between them. This CDR3 region has 13 residues. The DNA of the CDR3 is TGTGCCAGCAGTTTCGGGTCCGACAATGAGCAGTTCTTC. Translation gives CASSFGSDNEQFF.

The V and J genes are TRBV30 and TRBJ1-2, with 9 bases lining up with TRBD1. CDR3 length: 12 residues. The germline gives CDR1 GTSNPN, CDR2 SVGIG (reference sequence). The trim removed 2 bases at V and 8 bases at J, leaving 3 bases unmatched. CDR3 nucleotides: TGTGCCTGGAGTCGGACAGGGGACGGCTACACCTTC. Its translation: CAWSRTGDGYTF.

This clone was found once. The chain is built from TRBV2 and TRBJ1-5; 12 bases agree with TRBD1. The CDR3 has 17 residues. Losses at the gene ends were 3 bases for V and 4 bases for J; bases not matched to a gene: 7. The germline gives CDR1 SNHLY, CDR2 FYNNEI. In nucleotides, the CDR3 is TGTGCCAGCAGTGAGGGGACAGGGGGCGTTGGGAATCAGCCCCAGCATTTT. This sequence encodes CASSEGTGGVGNQPQHF.

A few counts support this clone. This chain connects TRBV10-3 to TRBJ2-7; 8 bases map to TRBD2. J was trimmed by 1 base and V by 6 bases; bases with no gene match: 5. Germline lookup yields CDR1 ENHRY and CDR2 SYGVKD. The CDR3 runs 14 residues. CDR3 DNA sequence: TGTGCCATCAGCGAGGGGACTAGGTCCTACGAGCAGTACTTC. Amino acid sequence: CAISEGTRSYEQYF.

This chain links TRBV9 with TRBJ2-1; 10 bases are a match to TRBD1. Trimming removed 0 bases from V and 7 bases from J; junction bases left unmatched: 7. Looked up from germline, CDR1 is SGDLS and CDR2 is YYNGEE. The CDR3 runs 16 residues. CDR3 nucleotides: TGTGCCAGCAGCGTAGGGGGGACAGGGGTTACGAATGAGCAGTTCTTC. Its protein is CASSVGGTGVTNEQFF.

This clone showed up just once. The rearrangement uses TRBV27 and TRBJ1-1; TRBD1 matches at 8 bases. Per the germline V gene, CDR1 is MNHEY and CDR2 is SMNVEV (reference sequence). The V and J ends lost 6 bases and 3 bases, in that order; junction bases with no gene match: 12. The CDR3 is 16 amino acids. The CDR3 DNA follows: TGTGCCAGCAGCCCCGGGACAGGCGCAGGGTACACTGAAGCTTTCTTT. It is translated as CASSPGTGAGYTEAFF.